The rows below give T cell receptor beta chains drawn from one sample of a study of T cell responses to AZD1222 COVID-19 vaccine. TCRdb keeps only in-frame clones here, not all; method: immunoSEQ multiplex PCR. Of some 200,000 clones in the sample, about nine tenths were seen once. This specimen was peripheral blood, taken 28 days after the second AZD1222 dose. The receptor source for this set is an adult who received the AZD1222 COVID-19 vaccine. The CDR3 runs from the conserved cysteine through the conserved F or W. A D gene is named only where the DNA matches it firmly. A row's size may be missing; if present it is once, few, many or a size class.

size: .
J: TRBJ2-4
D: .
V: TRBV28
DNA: TGTGCCAGCAGTGGGCAGAAACTAGCCAAAAACATTCAGTACTTC
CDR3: CASSGQKLAKNIQYF

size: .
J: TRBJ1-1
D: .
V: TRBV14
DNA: TGTGCCAGCAGCCAAGGGTGGGGACTCGAAGCTTTCTTT
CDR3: CASSQGWGLEAFF

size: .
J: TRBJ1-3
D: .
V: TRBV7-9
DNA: TGTGCCAGCAGCCCCCCTACCCCCTCGACACGATACTCTGGAAACACCATATATTTT
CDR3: CASSPPTPSTRYSGNTIYF

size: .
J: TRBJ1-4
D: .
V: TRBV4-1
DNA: TGCGCCAGCAGCCAAGATGGGGCAGCACCCGCAACTAATGAAAAACTGTTTTTT
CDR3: CASSQDGAAPATNEKLFF

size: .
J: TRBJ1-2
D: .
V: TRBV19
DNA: TGTGCCAGTAGTATAGGGCCCAGCTACACCTTC
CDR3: CASSIGPSYTF

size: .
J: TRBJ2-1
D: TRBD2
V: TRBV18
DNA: TGTGCCAGCTCCGGGACTAGCGGGGGGAATGAGCAGTTCTTC
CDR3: CASSGTSGGNEQFF

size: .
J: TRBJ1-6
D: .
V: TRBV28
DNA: TGTGCCAGCAACCTGCCCAGGGGAATTGGCTCACCCCTCCACTTT
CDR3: CASNLPRGIGSPLHF

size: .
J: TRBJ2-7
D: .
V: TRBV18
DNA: TGTGCCAGCTCACCAAGTGCCCTAGGGACCTACGAGCAGTACTTC
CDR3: CASSPSALGTYEQYF

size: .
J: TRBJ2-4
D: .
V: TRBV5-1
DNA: TGCGCCAGCAGCTTGGAAGAGGGAAACATTCAGTACTTC
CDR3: CASSLEEGNIQYF

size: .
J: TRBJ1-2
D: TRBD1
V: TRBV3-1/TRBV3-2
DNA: TGTGCCAGCAGCGAGACAGGGTTCTATGGCTACACCTTC
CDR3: CASSETGFYGYTF

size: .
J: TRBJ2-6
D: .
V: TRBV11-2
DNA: TGTGCCAGCAGCGCCATTAGCCGTTACCCCTCTGGGGCCAACGTCCTGACTTTC
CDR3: CASSAISRYPSGANVLTF

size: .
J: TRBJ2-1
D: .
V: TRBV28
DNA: TGTGCCAGCACCACCGAACGGGAGCAGTTCTTC
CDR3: CASTTEREQFF

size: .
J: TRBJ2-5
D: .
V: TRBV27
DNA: TGTGCCAGCAGTTTTCTCGGTGACCAAGAGACCCAGTACTTC
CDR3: CASSFLGDQETQYF

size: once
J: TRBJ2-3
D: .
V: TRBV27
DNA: TGTGCCAGCAGTCTAGGAGGAGATACGCAGTATTTT
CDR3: CASSLGGDTQYF

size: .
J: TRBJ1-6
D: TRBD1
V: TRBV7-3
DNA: TGTGCCAGCAGCATTGGACAGGGAAATTCACCCCTCCACTTT
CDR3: CASSIGQGNSPLHF

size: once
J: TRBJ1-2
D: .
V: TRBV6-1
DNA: TGTGCCAGCAGTGAACAACAGGGCGTGGGTGGCTACACCTTC
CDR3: CASSEQQGVGGYTF

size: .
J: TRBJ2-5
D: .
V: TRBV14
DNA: TGTGCCAGCAGCCAAGATCGCGAGGGGCCCATGCCTGAGACCCAGTACTTC
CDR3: CASSQDREGPMPETQYF

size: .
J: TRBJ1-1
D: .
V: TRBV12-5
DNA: TGTGCTAGTGGTTTGTATAAGAACGTCGCTTTCTTT
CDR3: CASGLYKNVAFF

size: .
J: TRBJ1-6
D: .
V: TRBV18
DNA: TGTGCCAGCTCACCACTGACAAGGGATAATTCACCCCTCCACTTT
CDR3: CASSPLTRDNSPLHF

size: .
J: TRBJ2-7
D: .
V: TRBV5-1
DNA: TGCGCCAGCAGCTTGGAAGGCAGGGAATCCTACGAGCAGTACTTC
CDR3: CASSLEGRESYEQYF

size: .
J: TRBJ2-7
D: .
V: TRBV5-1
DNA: TGCGCCAGCAGCTTGGAAGGTGAGGTCGCCTACGAGCAGTACTTC
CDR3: CASSLEGEVAYEQYF

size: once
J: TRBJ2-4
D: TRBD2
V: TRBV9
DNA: TGTGCCAGCAGCGTCGGGACTAGCGTACCCGAGGACAAAAACATTCAGTACTTC
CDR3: CASSVGTSVPEDKNIQYF

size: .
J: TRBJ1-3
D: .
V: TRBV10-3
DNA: TGTGCCATCAGTGAGAGGACACCCTCTGGAAACACCATATATTTT
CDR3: CAISERTPSGNTIYF

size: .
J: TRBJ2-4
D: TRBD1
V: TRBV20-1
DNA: TGCAGTGCAGGACCCCGGGACAGGGCGTACTTC
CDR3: CSAGPRDRAYF

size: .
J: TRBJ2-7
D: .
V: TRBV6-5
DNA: TGTGCCAGCGGTCACTACGGGACGACGAGCTCCTACGAGCAGTACTTC
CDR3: CASGHYGTTSSYEQYF

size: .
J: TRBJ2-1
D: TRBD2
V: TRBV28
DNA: TGTGCCAGCGGTCTCCGTAGCGGGAGTACTGATCGGCAGTTCTTC
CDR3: CASGLRSGSTDRQFF

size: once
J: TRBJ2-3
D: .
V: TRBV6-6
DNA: TGTGCCAGCAGTTACCCGGGGAGGACAGATACGCAGTATTTT
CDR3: CASSYPGRTDTQYF

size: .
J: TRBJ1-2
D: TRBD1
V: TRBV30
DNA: TGTGCCTGGAGCCCGGACAGGGGACGAAGTGGCTACACCTTC
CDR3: CAWSPDRGRSGYTF

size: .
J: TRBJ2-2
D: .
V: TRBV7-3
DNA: TGTGCCAGCAGCTTGCGGGGGCGGGACACCGGGGAGCTGTTTTTT
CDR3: CASSLRGRDTGELFF

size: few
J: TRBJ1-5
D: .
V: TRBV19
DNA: TGTGCCAGTAGTGACCGGGCGGGGATGGATCAGCCCCAGCATTTT
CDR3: CASSDRAGMDQPQHF

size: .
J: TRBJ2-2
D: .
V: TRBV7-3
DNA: TGTGCCAGCAGCTTACTGGGACCTCGCGTTACCGGGGAGCTGTTTTTT
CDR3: CASSLLGPRVTGELFF

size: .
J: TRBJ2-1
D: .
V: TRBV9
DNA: TGTGCCAGCAGCTATGGACCTTATCCTAGCTCCTACAATGAGCAGTTCTTC
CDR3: CASSYGPYPSSYNEQFF

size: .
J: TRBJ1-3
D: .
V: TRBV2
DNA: TGTGCCAGCAGCGGGACGGGGAACACCATATATTTT
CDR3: CASSGTGNTIYF

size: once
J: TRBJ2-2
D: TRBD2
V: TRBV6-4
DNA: TGTGCCAGCAGTGTCCTAGCGGGGACCGGGGAGCTGTTTTTT
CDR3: CASSVLAGTGELFF

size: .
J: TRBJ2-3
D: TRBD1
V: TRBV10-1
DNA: TGCGCCAGCAGTGACGGGACAGGGCCCTATAGCACAGATACGCAGTATTTT
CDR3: CASSDGTGPYSTDTQYF

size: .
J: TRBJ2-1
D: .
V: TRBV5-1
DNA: TGCGCCAGCAGTCCCCGGGACCCATACAATGAGCAGTTCTTC
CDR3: CASSPRDPYNEQFF

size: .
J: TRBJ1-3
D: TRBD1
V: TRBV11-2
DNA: TGTGCCAGCAGCTCACAGGGGACTGGAAACACCATATATTTT
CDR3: CASSSQGTGNTIYF

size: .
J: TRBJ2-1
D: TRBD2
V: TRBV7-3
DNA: TGTGCCAGCAGCTCGGGGGGGAGTTCCTACAATGAGCAGTTCTTC
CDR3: CASSSGGSSYNEQFF

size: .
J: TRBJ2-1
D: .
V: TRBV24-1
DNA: TGTGCCACCAGTGATTTGGTAGGGCAGTCCAATGAGCAGTTCTTC
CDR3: CATSDLVGQSNEQFF

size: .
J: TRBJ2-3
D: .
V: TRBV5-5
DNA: TGTGCCAGCAGCGCGGACGGGGGCCCCAGGACTGATACGCAGTATTTT
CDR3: CASSADGGPRTDTQYF

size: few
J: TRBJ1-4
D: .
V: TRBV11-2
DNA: TGTGCCAGCAGCTCTCGAAGGGCGGAAAAACTGTTTTTT
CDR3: CASSSRRAEKLFF

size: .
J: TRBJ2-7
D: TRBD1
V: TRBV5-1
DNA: TGCGCCAGCAGCAGGCAAACAGGGGCCGCCTACGAGCAGTACTTC
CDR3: CASSRQTGAAYEQYF

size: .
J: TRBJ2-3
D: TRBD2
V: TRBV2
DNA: TGTGCCAGAAGCGGGAGAGGCACAGATACGCAGTATTTT
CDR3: CARSGRGTDTQYF

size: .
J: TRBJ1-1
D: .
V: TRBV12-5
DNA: TGTGCTAGTGGTTTGGACAGTTATGTTGAAGCTTTCTTT
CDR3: CASGLDSYVEAFF

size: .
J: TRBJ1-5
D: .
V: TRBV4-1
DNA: TGCGCCAGCAGCCAAGGGAGTGGTGGTGGCAATCAGCCCCAGCATTTT
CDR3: CASSQGSGGGNQPQHF

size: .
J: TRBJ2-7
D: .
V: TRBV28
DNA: TGTGCCAGCAGTTGGACCATCTACGAGCAGTACTTC
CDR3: CASSWTIYEQYF

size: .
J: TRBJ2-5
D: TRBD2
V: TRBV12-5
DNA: TGTGCTAGTGGTTTCCGCGGGAGGGAGCGGAAGCGAGTCTACTTC
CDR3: CASGFRGRERKRVYF

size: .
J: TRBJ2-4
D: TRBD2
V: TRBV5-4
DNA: TGTGCCAGCAGCTTGGAACTAGCGGGAGGGGACATTCAGTACTTC
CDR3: CASSLELAGGDIQYF